This entry features one T cell receptor beta chain sequence. This sample was taken from a study of blood T cell repertoires in COVID-19. Study context: Collection of acute and convalescent COVID-19 samples took place in the United States, Italy and Spain. From T cells, B-cell-depleted T cells, or PBMCs came the material, which was cDNA or gDNA.

Source study methods: From reference gene primer amplification, estimates of nucleated cell counts were derived. Using immunoSEQ multiplex PCR, the repertoire was profiled, and TCRdb retains in-frame clones only, with some absent. D and trimming were read from the DNA, whereas the V and J calls and clone size are those reported in that table. This table has about 150,000 clones, about nine tenths appearing once. From germline, CDR1 is SGHAT and CDR2 FQDESV (reference sequence). The CDR3 contains 16 residues. V was shortened by 5 bases and J by 2 bases, with 18 bases between the two germline ends. This chain links TRBV11-1 with TRBJ2-5, with D possibly matching TRBD2 (6 bases). This clonotype was sampled from a woman between 70 and 85 years old with acute or convalescent COVID-19. The sample comprised peripheral blood. CDR3 protein: CASSRGISSGQETQYF. As DNA, the CDR3 is TGTGCCAGCAGCCGCGGGATCAGCAGTGGTCAAGAGACCCAGTACTTC.